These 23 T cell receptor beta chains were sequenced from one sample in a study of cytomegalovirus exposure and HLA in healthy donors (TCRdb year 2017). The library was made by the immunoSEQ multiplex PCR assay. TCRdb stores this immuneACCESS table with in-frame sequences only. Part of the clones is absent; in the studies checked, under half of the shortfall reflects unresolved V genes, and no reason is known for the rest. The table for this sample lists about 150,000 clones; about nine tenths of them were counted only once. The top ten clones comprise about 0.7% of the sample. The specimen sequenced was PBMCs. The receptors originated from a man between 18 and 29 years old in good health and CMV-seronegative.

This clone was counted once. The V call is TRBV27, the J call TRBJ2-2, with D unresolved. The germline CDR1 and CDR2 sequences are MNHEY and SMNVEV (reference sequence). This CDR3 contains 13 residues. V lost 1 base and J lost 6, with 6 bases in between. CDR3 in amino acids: CASSLFPAGELFF. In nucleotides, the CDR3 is TGTGCCAGCAGTTTATTCCCGGCCGGGGAGCTGTTTTTT.

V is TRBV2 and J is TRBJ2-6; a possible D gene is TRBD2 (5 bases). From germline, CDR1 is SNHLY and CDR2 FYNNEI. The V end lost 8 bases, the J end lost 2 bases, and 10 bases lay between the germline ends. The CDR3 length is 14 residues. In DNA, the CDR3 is TGTGCCAGCTCCGGGGTTCCTGGGGCCAACGTCCTGACTTTC. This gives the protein CASSGVPGANVLTF. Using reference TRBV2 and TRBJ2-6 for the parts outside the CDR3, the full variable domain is EPEVTQTPSHQVTQMGQEVILRCVPISNHLYFYWYRQILGQKVEFLVSFYNNEISEKSEIFDDQFSVERPDGSNFTLKIRSTKLEDSAMYFCASSGVPGANVLTFGAGSRLTVL.

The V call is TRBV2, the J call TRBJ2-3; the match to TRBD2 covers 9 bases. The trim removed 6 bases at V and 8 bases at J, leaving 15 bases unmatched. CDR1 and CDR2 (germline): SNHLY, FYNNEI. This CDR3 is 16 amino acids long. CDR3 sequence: CASSDPRGGWMGTQYF. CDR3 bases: TGTGCCAGCAGCGACCCGCGGGGGGGTTGGATGGGTACGCAGTATTTT.

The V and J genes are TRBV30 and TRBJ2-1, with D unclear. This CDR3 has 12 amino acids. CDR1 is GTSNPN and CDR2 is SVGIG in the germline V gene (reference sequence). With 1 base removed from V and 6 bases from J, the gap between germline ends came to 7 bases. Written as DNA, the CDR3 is TGTGCCTGGAGTGCCTACAGCAATGAGCAGTTCTTC. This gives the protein CAWSAYSNEQFF.

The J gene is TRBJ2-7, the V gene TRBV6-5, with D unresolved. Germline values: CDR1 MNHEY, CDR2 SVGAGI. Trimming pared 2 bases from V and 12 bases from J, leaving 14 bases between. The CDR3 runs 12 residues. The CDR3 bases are TGTGCCAGCAGTTACACGCCTCGCGTCCGGTACGTC. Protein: CASSYTPRVRYV.

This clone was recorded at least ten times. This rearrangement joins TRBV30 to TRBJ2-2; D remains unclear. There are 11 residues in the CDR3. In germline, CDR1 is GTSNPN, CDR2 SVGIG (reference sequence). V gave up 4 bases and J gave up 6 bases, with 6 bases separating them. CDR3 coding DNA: TGTGCCTGGAAGAGGTCCGGGGAGCTGTTTTTT. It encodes CAWKRSGELFF.

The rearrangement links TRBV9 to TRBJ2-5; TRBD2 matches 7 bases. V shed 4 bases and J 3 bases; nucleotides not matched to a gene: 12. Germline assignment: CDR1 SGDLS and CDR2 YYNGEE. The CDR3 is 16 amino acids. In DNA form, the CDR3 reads TGTGCCAGCAGCACACCTGATCTAGCGGAGGAAGAGACCCAGTACTTC. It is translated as CASSTPDLAEEETQYF.

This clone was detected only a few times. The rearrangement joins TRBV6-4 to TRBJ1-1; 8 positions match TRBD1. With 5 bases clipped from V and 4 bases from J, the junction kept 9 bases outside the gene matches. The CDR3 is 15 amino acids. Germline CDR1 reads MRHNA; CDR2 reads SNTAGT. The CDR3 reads CASSQSETGGTEAFF. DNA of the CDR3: TGTGCCAGCAGTCAATCCGAAACAGGGGGCACTGAAGCTTTCTTT.

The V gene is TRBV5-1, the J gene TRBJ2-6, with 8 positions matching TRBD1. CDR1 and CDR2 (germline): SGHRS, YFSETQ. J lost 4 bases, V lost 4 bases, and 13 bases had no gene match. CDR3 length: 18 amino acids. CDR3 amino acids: CASSLRPGTGTGANVLTF. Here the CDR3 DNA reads TGCGCCAGCAGCCTACGTCCCGGGACAGGAACCGGGGCCAACGTCCTGACTTTC.

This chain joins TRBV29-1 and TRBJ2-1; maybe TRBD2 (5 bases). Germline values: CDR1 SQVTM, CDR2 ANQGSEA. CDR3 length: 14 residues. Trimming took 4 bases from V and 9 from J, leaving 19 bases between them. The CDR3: CSVGAAVLWGEQFF. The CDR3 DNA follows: TGCAGCGTTGGGGCAGCGGTTCTTTGGGGTGAGCAGTTCTTC.

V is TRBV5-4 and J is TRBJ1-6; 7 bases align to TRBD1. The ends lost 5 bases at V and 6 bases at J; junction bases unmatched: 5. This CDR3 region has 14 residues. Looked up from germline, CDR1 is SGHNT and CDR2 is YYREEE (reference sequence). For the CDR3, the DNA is TGTGCCAGCAGGTCGGGACAGCTTAATTCACCCCTCCACTTT. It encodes CASRSGQLNSPLHF.

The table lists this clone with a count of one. The CDR3 protein is CASGELAGGYEQYF. CDR3 in DNA: TGTGCCAGCGGGGAACTAGCGGGGGGCTACGAGCAGTACTTC. V is TRBV11-2 and J is TRBJ2-7; 12 nucleotides line up with TRBD2. The germline CDR1 and CDR2 sequences are SGHAT and FQNNGV. The CDR3 length is 14 residues. J gave up 3 bases and V 8 bases, and 5 bases lay outside the gene matches.

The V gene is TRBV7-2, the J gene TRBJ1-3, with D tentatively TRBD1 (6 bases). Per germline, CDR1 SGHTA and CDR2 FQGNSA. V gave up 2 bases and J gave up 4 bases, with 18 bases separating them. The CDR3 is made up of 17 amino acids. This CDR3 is CASSLNLRGGNGNTIYF. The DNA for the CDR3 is TGTGCCAGCAGCTTAAATCTTAGGGGGGGGAACGGAAACACCATATATTTT.

In nucleotides, the CDR3 is TGCGCCAGCAGCTTAGGTGGGCCTAAGGTCCATGAGCAGTTCTTC. It is translated as CASSLGGPKVHEQFF. The V call is TRBV5-1, the J call TRBJ2-1, with unresolved D. V was clipped by 2 bases and J by 8 bases, with 17 bases between them. The CDR3 is made up of 15 amino acids. Germline V gene data show CDR1 as SGHRS and CDR2 as YFSETQ.

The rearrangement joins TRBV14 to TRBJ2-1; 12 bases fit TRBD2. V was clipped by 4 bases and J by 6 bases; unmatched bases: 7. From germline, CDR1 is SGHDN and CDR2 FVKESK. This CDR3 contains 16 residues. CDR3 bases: TGTGCCAGCAGCCTCATCCTAGCGGGGGGGTCCAATGAGCAGTTCTTC. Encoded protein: CASSLILAGGSNEQFF.

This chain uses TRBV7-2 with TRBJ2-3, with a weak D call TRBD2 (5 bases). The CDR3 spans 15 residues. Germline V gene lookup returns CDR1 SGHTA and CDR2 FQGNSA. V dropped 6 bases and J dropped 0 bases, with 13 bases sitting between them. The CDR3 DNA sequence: TGTGCCAGCAGGAAAGCGGAGCCCAGCACAGATACGCAGTATTTT. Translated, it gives CASRKAEPSTDTQYF.

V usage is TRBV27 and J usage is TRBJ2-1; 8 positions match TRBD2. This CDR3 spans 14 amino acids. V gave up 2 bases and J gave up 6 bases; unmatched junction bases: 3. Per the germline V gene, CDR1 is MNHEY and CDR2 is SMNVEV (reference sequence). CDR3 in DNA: TGTGCCAGCAGTTTAGCGGGACTAGGCAATGAGCAGTTCTTC. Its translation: CASSLAGLGNEQFF.

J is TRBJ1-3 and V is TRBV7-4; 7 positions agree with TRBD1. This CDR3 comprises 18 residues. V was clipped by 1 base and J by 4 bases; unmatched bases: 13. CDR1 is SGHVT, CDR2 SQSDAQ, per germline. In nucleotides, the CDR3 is TGTGCCAGCAGCTTAGAGGACAGGCCATCGGACCTGGGAAACACCATATATTTT. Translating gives CASSLEDRPSDLGNTIYF. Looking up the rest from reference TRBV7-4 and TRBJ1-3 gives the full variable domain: GAGVSQSPRYKVAKRGRDVALRCDSISGHVTLYWYRQTLGQGSEVLTYSQSDAQRDKSGRPSGRFSAERPERSVSTLKIQRTEQGDSAVYLCASSLEDRPSDLGNTIYFGEGSWLTVV.

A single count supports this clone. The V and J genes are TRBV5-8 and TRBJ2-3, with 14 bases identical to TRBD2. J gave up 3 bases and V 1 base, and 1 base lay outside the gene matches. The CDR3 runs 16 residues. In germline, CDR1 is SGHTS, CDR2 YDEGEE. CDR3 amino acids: CASSLWTSGRTDTQYF. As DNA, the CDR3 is TGTGCCAGCAGCTTGTGGACTAGCGGGAGGACAGATACGCAGTATTTT.

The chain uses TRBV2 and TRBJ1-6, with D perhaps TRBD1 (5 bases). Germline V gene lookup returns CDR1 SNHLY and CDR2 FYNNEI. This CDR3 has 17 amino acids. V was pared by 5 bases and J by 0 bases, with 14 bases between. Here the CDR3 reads CASSRTRTSSYNSPLHF. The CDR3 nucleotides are TGTGCCAGCAGTCGGACACGTACGAGCTCCTATAATTCACCCCTCCACTTT.

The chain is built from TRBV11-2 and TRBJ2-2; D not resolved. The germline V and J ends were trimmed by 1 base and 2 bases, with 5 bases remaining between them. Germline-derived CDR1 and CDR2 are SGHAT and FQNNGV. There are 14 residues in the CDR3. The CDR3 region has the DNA TGTGCCAGCAGCTTAGGACATAACACCGGGGAGCTGTTTTTT. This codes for CASSLGHNTGELFF.

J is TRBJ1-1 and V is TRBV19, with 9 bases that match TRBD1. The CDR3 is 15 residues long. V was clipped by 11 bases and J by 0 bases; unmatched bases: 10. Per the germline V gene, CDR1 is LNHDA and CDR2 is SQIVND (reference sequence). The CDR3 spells CASNRGLLMNTEAFF. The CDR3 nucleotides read TGTGCCTCCAACAGGGGGCTCCTAATGAACACTGAAGCTTTCTTT.

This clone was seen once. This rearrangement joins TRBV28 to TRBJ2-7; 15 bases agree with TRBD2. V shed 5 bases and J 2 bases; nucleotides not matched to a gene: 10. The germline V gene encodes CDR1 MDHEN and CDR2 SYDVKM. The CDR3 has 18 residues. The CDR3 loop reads CASSRLGTSGGPTYEQYF. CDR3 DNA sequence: TGTGCCAGCAGTCGTCTAGGGACTAGCGGGGGGCCGACCTACGAGCAGTACTTC.